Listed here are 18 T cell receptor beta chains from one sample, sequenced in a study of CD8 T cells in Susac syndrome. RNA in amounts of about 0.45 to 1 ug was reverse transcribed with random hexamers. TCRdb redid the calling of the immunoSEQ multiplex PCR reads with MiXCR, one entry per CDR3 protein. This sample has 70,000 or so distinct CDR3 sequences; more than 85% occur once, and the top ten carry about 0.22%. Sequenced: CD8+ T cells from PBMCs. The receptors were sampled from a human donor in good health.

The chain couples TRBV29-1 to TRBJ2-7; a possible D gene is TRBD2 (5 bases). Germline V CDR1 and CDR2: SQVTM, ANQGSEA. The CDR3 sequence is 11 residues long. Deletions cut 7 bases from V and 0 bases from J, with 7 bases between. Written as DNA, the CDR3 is TGCAGCGGACGGGGCTCCTACGAGCAGTACTTC. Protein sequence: CSGRGSYEQYF.

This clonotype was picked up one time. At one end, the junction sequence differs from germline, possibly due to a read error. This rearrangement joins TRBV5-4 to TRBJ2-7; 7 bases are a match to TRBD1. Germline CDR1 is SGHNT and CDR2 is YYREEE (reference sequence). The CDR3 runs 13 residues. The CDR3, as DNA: TGTGCCAGCAGCCCTGGCAGGGGGAACGAACAGTACTTC. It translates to CASSPGRGNEQYF.

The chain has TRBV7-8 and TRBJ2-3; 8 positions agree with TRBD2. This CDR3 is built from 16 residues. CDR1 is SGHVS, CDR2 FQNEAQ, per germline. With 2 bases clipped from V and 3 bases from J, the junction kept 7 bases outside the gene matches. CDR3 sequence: CASSLLRGGPTDTQYF. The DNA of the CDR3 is TGTGCCAGCAGCTTATTACGGGGGGGCCCAACAGATACGCAGTATTTT.

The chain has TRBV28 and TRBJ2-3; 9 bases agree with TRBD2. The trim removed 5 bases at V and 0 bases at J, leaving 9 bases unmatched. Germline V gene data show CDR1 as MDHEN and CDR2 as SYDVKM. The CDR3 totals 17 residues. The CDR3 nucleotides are TGTGCCAGCAGTCCCCTATGGACTAGCGCCAGCACAGATACGCAGTATTTT. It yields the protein CASSPLWTSASTDTQYF.

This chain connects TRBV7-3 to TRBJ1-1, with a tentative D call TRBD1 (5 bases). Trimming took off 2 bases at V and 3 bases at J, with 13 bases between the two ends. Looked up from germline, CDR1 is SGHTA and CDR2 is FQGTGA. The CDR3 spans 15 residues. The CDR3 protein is CASSLLPGGDTEAFF. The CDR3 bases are TGTGCCAGCAGCTTACTTCCGGGGGGGGACACTGAAGCTTTCTTT.

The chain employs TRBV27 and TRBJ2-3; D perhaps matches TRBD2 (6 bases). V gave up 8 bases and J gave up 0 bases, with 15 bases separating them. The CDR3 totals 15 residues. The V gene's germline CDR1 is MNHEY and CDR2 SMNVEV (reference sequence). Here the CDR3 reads CASSHFSGSTDTQYF. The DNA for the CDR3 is TGTGCCAGCTCCCATTTTAGCGGTAGCACAGATACGCAGTATTTT.

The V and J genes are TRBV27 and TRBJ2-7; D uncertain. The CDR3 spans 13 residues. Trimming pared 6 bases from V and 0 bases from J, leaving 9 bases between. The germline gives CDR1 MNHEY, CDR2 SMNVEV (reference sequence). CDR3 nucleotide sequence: TGTGCCAGCAGGAGGACGGTCTCCTACGAGCAGTACGTC. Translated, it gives CASRRTVSYEQYV.

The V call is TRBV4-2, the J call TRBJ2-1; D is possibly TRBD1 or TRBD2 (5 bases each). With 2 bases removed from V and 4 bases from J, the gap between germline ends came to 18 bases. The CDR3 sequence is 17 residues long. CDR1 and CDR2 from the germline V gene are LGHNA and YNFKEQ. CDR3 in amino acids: CASSQSIGDGSYNEQFF. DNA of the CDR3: TGTGCCAGCAGCCAATCAATTGGGGACGGATCGTACAATGAGCAGTTCTTC.

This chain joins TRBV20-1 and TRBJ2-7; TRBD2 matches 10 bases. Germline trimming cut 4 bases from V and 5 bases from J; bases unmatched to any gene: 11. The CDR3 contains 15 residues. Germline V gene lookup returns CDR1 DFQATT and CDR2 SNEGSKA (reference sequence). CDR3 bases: TGCAGTGCTACAGAACCAACTAGCGGGGCCCACGAGCAGTACGTC. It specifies CSATEPTSGAHEQYV.

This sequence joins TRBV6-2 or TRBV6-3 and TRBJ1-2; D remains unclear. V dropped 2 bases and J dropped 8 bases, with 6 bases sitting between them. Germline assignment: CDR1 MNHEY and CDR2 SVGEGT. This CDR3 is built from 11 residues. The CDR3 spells CASSYGDGYTF. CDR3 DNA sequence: TGTGCCAGCAGTTACGGAGACGGCTACACCTTC.

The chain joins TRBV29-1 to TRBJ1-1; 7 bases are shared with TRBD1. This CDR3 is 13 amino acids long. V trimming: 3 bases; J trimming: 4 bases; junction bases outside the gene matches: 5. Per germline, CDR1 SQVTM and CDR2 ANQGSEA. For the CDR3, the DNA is TGCAGCGTTGAGAGGACAGGAGGCACTGAAGCTTTCTTT. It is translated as CSVERTGGTEAFF. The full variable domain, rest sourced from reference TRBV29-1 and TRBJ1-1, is SAVISQKPSRDICQRGTSLTIQCQVDSQVTMMFWYRQQPGQSLTLIATANQGSEATYESGFVIDKFPISRPNLTFSTLTVSNMSPEDSSIYLCSVERTGGTEAFFGQGTRLTVV.

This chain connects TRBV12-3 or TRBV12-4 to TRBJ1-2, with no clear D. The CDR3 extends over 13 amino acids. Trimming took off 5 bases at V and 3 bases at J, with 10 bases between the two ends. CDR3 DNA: TGTGCCAGCAGTCGGGCCTATGACTATGGCTACACCTTC. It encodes CASSRAYDYGYTF.

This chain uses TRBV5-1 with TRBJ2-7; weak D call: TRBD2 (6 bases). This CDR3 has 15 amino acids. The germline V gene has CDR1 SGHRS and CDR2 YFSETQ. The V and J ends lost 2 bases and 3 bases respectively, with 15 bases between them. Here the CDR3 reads CASSFSPGLHYEQYF. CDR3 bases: TGCGCCAGCAGCTTTTCTCCGGGACTGCACTACGAGCAGTACTTC.

CDR3 sequence reads: CASSQDFRGNYGYTF. CDR3 in DNA: TGTGCCAGCAGCCAAGATTTTAGAGGAAACTATGGCTACACCTTC. V is TRBV3-1 and J is TRBJ1-2; D gene ambiguous. Trimming removed 0 bases from V and 2 bases from J, with 10 bases in between. The CDR3 is 15 residues long. Germline loops: CDR1 LGHDT, CDR2 YNNKEL (reference sequence). The full variable domain, rest sourced from reference TRBV3-1 and TRBJ1-2, is DTAVSQTPKYLVTQMGNDKSIKCEQNLGHDTMYWYKQDSKKFLKIMFSYNNKELIINETVPNRFSPKSPDKAHLNLHINSLELGDSAVYFCASSQDFRGNYGYTFGSGTRLTVV.

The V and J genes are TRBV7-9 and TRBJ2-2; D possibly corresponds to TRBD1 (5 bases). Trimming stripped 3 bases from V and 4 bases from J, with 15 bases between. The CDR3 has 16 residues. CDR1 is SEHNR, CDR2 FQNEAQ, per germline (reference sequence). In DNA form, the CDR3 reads TGTGCCAGCAGCTTTGGCCAGGGATTAATCACCGGGGAGCTGTTTTTT. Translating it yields CASSFGQGLITGELFF.

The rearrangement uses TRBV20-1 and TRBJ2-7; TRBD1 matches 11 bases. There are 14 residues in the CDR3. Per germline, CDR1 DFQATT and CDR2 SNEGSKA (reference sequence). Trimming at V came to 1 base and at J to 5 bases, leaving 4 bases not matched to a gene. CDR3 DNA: TGCAGTGCTAGAGCCTTGGGACAGGGGGACGAGCAGTACGTC. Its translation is CSARALGQGDEQYV.

Written as DNA, the CDR3 is TGCGCCAGCAGCCAAAGGGACAGTAGTCAGCCCCAGCATTTT. Protein product: CASSQRDSSQPQHF. The rearrangement links TRBV4-1 to TRBJ1-5; 7 bases agree with TRBD1. V lost 2 bases and J lost 6; bases outside the gene matches: 4. This CDR3 has 14 amino acids. Germline V gene data show CDR1 as MGHRA and CDR2 as YSYEKL.

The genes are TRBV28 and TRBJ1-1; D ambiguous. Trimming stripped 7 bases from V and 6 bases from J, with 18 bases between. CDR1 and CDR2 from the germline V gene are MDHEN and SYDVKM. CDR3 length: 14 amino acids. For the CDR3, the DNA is TGTGCCAGCACAAGGCCCTGGCAGGCCCCTGAAGCTTTCTTT. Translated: CASTRPWQAPEAFF. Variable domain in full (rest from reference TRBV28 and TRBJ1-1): DVKVTQSSRYLVKRTGEKVFLECVQDMDHENMFWYRQDPGLGLRLIYFSYDVKMKEKGDIPEGYSVSREKKERFSLILESASTNQTSMYLCASTRPWQAPEAFFGQGTRLTVV.